This entry concerns a single T cell receptor beta chain. Clones were sequenced by immunoSEQ multiplex PCR, and TCRdb holds only the in-frame ones, with some missing. The sample comprises 63,000 or so clones, around 82% of which are singletons, and 6% to 9.5% rests with the top ten. This record belongs to a study of OX40 agonist ivuxolimab in advanced cancers. V trimming: 7 bases; J trimming: 2 bases; junction bases outside the gene matches: 4. The CDR3 loop spans 14 amino acids. Germline-derived CDR1 and CDR2 are MNHEY and SVGAGI. This sequence originates from an adult with an advanced solid tumor such as melanoma, head and neck, liver or kidney cancer. Sequenced material: CD4+ or CD8+ T cells sorted from blood, taken in a trial of the OX40 agonist ivuxolimab. The V gene is TRBV6-5, the J gene TRBJ1-3; 8 bases line up with TRBD1. CDR3 protein: CASKAGGPGNTIYF. The CDR3 DNA sequence: TGTGCCAGCAAGGCAGGGGGCCCTGGAAACACCATATATTTT.